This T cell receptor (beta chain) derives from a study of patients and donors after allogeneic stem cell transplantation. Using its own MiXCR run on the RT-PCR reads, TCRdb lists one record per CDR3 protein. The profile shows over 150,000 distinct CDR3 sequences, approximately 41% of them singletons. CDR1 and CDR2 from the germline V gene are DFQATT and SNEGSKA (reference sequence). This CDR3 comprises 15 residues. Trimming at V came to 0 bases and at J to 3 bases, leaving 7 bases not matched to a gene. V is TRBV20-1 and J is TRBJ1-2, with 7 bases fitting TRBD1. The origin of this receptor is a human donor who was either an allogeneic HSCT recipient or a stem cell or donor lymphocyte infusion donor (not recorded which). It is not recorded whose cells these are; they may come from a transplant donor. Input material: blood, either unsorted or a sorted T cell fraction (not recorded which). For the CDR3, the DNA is TGCAGTGCTAGAGATCAGAAGGGGGCCGACTATGGCTACACCTTC. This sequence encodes CSARDQKGADYGYTF.